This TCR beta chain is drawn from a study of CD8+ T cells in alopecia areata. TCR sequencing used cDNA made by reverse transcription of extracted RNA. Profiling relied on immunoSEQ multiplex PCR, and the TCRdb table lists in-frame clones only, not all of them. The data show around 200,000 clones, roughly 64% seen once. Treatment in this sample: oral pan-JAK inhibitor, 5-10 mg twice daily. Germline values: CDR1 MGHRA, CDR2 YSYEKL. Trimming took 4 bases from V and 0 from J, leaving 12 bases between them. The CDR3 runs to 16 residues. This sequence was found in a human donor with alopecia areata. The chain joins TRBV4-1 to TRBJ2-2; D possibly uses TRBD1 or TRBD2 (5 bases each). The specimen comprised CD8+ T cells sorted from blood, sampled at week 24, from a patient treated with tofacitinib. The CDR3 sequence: CASSPKQGPNTGELFF. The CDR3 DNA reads TGCGCCAGCAGCCCCAAGCAGGGACCGAACACCGGGGAGCTGTTTTTT.